The table lists the clone carrying this TCR beta chain with a few counts. The data are from a study of blood T cells in healthy people across ages. Primed by a sample-barcoded 5' primer and a J-beta primer mix, a second PCR proceeded for about 7 to 11 cycles. MiXCR was run by TCRdb on the 5' RACE reads, yielding one entry per CDR3 protein. The sample records some 1.6 million distinct CDR3 sequences, 34% being singletons. The clonotype originates from a woman aged 30 to 39 in good health. Source material: blood.

Here the CDR3 reads CASSAETGRQDEQFF. As DNA, the CDR3 is TGTGCCAGCAGCGCCGAGACTGGGCGGCAGGATGAGCAGTTCTTC. This sequence joins TRBV9 and TRBJ2-1; D is unresolved. Deletions cut 3 bases from V and 8 bases from J, with 18 bases between. The CDR3 runs to 15 residues. Germline CDR1 is SGDLS and CDR2 is YYNGEE.